Each of the 14 T cell receptor beta chains below was sequenced from the same sample in a study of human T cells and chemical hapten exposure (dated by TCRdb to the early 2020s). During library preparation, unique molecular identifiers were attached to individual cDNA molecules so that TCRs could be counted quantitatively and reproducibly. TCRdb reprocessed the public reads (quality trimming at Q25 with fastp, clone calling with MiXCR) and kept in-frame beta chains. Merged by CDR3 protein, the rows form single entries marked with the most common genes and DNA. The table for this sample lists roughly 4,100 distinct CDR3 sequences; approximately 47% of them were counted only once. Around 3% of the sample belongs to the ten largest clones. Read against the paper, the sample's treatment or condition label means: therapeutic diphenylcyclopropenone sensitization with weekly scalp DPC. The material sequenced was whole blood, taken before DPC sensitization or 2, 6, or about 24 weeks after (not recorded which). These receptor sequences come from an adult with alopecia areata. Some clones in this sample may be carry-over from other donors' samples. This table probably holds off-target reads from a library built for another chain.

The V call is TRBV3-1, the J call TRBJ2-1; 8 positions match TRBD2. CDR3 length equals 19 residues. V lost 1 base to trimming and J lost 0 bases; unmatched junction nucleotides: 11. Germline V gene lookup returns CDR1 LGHDT and CDR2 YNNKEL (reference sequence). The CDR3 coding sequence is TGTGCCAGCAGCCAAGTCGTCGGATGGAGCGGGAGCTCCTACAATGAGCAGTTCTTC. Its protein is CASSQVVGWSGSSYNEQFF.

This clonotype was seen a few times. This chain links TRBV7-9 with TRBJ2-2, with 13 positions matching TRBD2. The CDR3 runs 15 residues. The trim removed 5 bases at V and 4 bases at J, leaving 1 base unmatched. The germline CDR1 and CDR2 sequences are SEHNR and FQNEAQ (reference sequence). CDR3 nucleotides: TGTGCCAGCAGCCGGACTAGCGGGGGCACCGGGGAGCTGTTTTTT. Its protein is CASSRTSGGTGELFF.

This clonotype was seen a single time. This sequence joins TRBV2 and TRBJ2-7; D is perhaps TRBD1 (6 bases). Germline lookup yields CDR1 SNHLY and CDR2 FYNNEI. The V and J ends lost 5 bases and 4 bases respectively, with 15 bases between them. The CDR3 covers 14 residues. The CDR3 DNA is TGTGCCAGCAGTTACGGACAGCGAACTTACGAGCAGTACTTC. This gives the protein CASSYGQRTYEQYF.

This clonotype was counted between two and nine times. The chain carries TRBV20-1 and TRBJ2-1; 10 bases are a match to TRBD2. Germline CDR1 is DFQATT and CDR2 is SNEGSKA (reference sequence). The junction had 8 bases not matched to a gene; V was cut back by 3 bases and J by 9 bases. This CDR3 spans 14 amino acids. The CDR3 coding sequence is TGCAGTGCTAGGGGTCTAGCGGGAGTAAGTGAGCAGTTCTTC. This sequence encodes CSARGLAGVSEQFF.

CDR3 amino acids: CSARDPGLAGGRSYEQYF. CDR3 nucleotides: TGCAGTGCTAGAGATCCTGGACTAGCGGGGGGCCGCTCCTACGAGCAGTACTTC. The genes are TRBV20-1 and TRBJ2-7; 14 bases map to TRBD2. The germline V gene has CDR1 DFQATT and CDR2 SNEGSKA (reference sequence). V shed 0 bases, J shed 0 bases, and the junction held 7 bases outside the gene matches. This CDR3 has 18 amino acids.

The rearrangement uses TRBV27 and TRBJ2-2; TRBD2 matches at 10 bases. Losses at the gene ends were 5 bases for V and 2 bases for J; bases not matched to a gene: 5. CDR1 and CDR2 from the germline V gene are MNHEY and SMNVEV (reference sequence). The CDR3 totals 16 residues. CDR3 in amino acids: CASSPRLAGNTGELFF. The CDR3 nucleotides read TGTGCCAGCAGTCCGAGACTAGCGGGCAACACCGGGGAGCTGTTTTTT.

This clonotype was found a few times. The chain joins TRBV3-1 to TRBJ2-7; D uncertain. Germline values: CDR1 LGHDT, CDR2 YNNKEL (reference sequence). Trimming shortened V by 3 bases and J by 0 bases, and 0 bases separated the two germline ends. The CDR3 loop spans 11 amino acids. Here the CDR3 DNA reads TGTGCCAGCAGCCACTCCTACGAGCAGTACTTC. This codes for CASSHSYEQYF.

The chain links TRBV20-1 to TRBJ2-7; D is uncertain. V dropped 3 bases and J dropped 5 bases, with 11 bases sitting between them. Germline V gene lookup returns CDR1 DFQATT and CDR2 SNEGSKA (reference sequence). This CDR3 contains 12 residues. The CDR3 loop is CSASGGSDEQYF. In DNA, the CDR3 is TGCAGTGCTAGTGGTGGTTCGGACGAGCAGTACTTC.

This clonotype was seen a few times. This chain uses TRBV11-2 with TRBJ2-7; D perhaps matches TRBD1 (6 bases). Germline V CDR1 and CDR2: SGHAT, FQNNGV. V was pared by 1 base and J by 6 bases, with 7 bases between. There are 12 residues in the CDR3. CDR3 in DNA: TGTGCCAGCAGCTTAGGAGGGGGCGAGCAGTACTTC. This gives the protein CASSLGGGEQYF.

The V gene is TRBV5-1, the J gene TRBJ2-2; D is possibly TRBD2 (5 bases). Trimming left V 3 bases short and J 1 base short, with 13 bases between. The CDR3 spans 16 residues. Looked up from germline, CDR1 is SGHRS and CDR2 is YFSETQ. The CDR3 spells CASSYDGEKNTGELFF. The CDR3 nucleotides are TGCGCCAGCAGCTATGACGGGGAAAAGAACACCGGGGAGCTGTTTTTT. The complete variable domain, with remaining parts taken from reference TRBV5-1 and TRBJ2-2, reads KAGVTQTPRYLIKTRGQQVTLSCSPISGHRSVSWYQQTPGQGLQFLFEYFSETQRNKGNFPGRFSGRQFSNSRSEMNVSTLELGDSALYLCASSYDGEKNTGELFFGEGSRLTVL.

The chain employs TRBV20-1 and TRBJ2-7; no clear D gene. This CDR3 spans 12 amino acids. V was trimmed by 7 bases and J by 0 bases, leaving 10 bases between them. Germline CDR1 reads DFQATT; CDR2 reads SNEGSKA (reference sequence). CDR3 amino acids: CSVGQFSYEQYF. The CDR3 nucleotides read TGCAGTGTCGGGCAGTTCTCCTACGAGCAGTACTTC.

CDR3 sequence (DNA): TGTGCCAGCAGCTTAGAAACTAGCACAGATACGCAGTATTTT. Translated: CASSLETSTDTQYF. V and J are TRBV5-4 and TRBJ2-3, with unresolved D. This CDR3 is 14 amino acids long. CDR1 and CDR2 from the germline V gene are SGHNT and YYREEE (reference sequence). The germline V and J ends were trimmed by 2 bases and 0 bases, with 7 bases remaining between them.

This chain joins TRBV18 and TRBJ2-5, with D unclear. Germline-derived CDR1 and CDR2 are KGHSH and LQKENI. The ends were cut back, 2 bases at V and 0 bases at J, with 10 bases in the middle. The CDR3 runs 15 residues. This CDR3 is CASSPSYQDQETQYF. CDR3 DNA sequence: TGTGCCAGCTCACCAAGCTACCAAGACCAAGAGACCCAGTACTTC.

The gene calls are TRBV7-9 and TRBJ2-5, with D perhaps being TRBD1 or TRBD2 (5 bases each). This CDR3 is built from 15 residues. The germline V gene has CDR1 SEHNR and CDR2 FQNEAQ (reference sequence). V lost 5 bases to trimming and J lost 1 base, with 14 bases between them. CDR3 DNA: TGTGCCAGCAGCCATCATCTCGGGACCCAAGAGACCCAGTACTTC. Protein product: CASSHHLGTQETQYF.